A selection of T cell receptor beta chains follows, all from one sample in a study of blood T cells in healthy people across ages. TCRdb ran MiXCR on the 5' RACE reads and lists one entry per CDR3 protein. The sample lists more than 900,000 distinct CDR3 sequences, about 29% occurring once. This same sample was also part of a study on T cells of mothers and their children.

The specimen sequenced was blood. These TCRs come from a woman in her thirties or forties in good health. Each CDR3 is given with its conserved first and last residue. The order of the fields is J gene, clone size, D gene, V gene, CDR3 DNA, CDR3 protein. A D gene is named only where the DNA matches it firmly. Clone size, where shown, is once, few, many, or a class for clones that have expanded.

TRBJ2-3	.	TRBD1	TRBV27	TGTGCCAGCAGGGGACAGGACACAGATACGCAGTATTTT	CASRGQDTDTQYF
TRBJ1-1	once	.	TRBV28	TGTGCCTGCAGTTCCCTAGCGATGGGGAGGGGGAACACTGAAGCTTTCTTT	CACSSLAMGRGNTEAFF
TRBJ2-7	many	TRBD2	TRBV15	TGTGCCACCAGCCGAGGGAGTAGCGGGGGGACTCTCTCCTACGAGCAGTACTTC	CATSRGSSGGTLSYEQYF
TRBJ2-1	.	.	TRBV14	TGTGCCAGCAGCCTCCTACTAGCAGATCCGTACAATGAGCAGTTCTTC	CASSLLLADPYNEQFF
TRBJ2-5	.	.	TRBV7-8	TGTGCCAGCAGCGATCGACAGTTAGGGGAGCAGTACTTC	CASSDRQLGEQYF
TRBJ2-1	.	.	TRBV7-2	TGTGCCAGCAACGGACCCAGTCCCTACAATGAGCAGTTCTTC	CASNGPSPYNEQFF
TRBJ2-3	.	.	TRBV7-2	TGTGCCAGCAGCGGCGGATACAGGGAGACAGATACGCAGTATTTT	CASSGGYRETDTQYF
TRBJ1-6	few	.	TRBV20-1	TGCAGTGCTAGAGATAGGACGGGGCCCTCCTATAATTCACCCCTCCACTTT	CSARDRTGPSYNSPLHF
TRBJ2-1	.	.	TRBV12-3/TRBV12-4	TGTGCCGGCAGTTTTGTCTTAGTTAGCGATGAGCAGTTCTTC	CAGSFVLVSDEQFF
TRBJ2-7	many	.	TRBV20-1	TGCAGTGCTAGAGGGACGACTAATTACGAGCAGTACTTC	CSARGTTNYEQYF
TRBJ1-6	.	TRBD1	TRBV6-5	TGTGCCAGCAGTTCCGGTACAGGGGGCCAATCACCCCTCCACTTT	CASSSGTGGQSPLHF
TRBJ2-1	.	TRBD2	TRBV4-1	TGCGCCAGCAGCGAGGGGGAAGCGGGGGGGCCGACTTACAATGAGCAGTTCTTC	CASSEGEAGGPTYNEQFF
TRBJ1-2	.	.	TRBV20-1	TGCAGTGCTAGAGGCGGCACGGGGTCTGGCTACACCTTC	CSARGGTGSGYTF
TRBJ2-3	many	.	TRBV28	TGTGCCAGCACCGGGGGGCCGTCCAGGTACGGCACGCAGTATTTT	CASTGGPSRYGTQYF
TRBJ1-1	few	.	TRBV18	TGTGCCAGCTCACCACGGTCGGAGGCCAACACTGAAGCTTTCTTT	CASSPRSEANTEAFF
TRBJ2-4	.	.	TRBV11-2	TGTGCCAGCAGCGCCCCTACTAGGACTCACTACAATGAGCAGTACTTC	CASSAPTRTHYNEQYF